The 25 T cell receptor beta chains below come from one sample, sequenced in a study of blood T cell repertoires in COVID-19. Measured with immunoSEQ multiplex PCR; TCRdb has only the in-frame clones, and not every one. The sample carries over 200,000 clones, about four fifths recorded once. The specimen was peripheral blood. These receptors were taken from a woman aged 40-49 years with acute or convalescent COVID-19.

The J gene is TRBJ2-5, the V gene TRBV9; unclear D gene. Trimming pared 0 bases from V and 4 bases from J, leaving 13 bases between. CDR1 and CDR2 (germline): SGDLS, YYNGEE. The CDR3 sequence is 15 residues long. The DNA for the CDR3 is TGTGCCAGCAGCGTAGCCCCGACTGGGTCAGAGACCCAGTACTTC. Encoded protein: CASSVAPTGSETQYF.

The chain has TRBV2 and TRBJ2-3, with TRBD2 identical over 8 bases. The germline V gene has CDR1 SNHLY and CDR2 FYNNEI. The trim removed 3 bases at V and 2 bases at J, leaving 4 bases unmatched. The CDR3 contains 15 residues. This CDR3 is CASSDERESTDTQYF. In nucleotides, the CDR3 is TGTGCCAGCAGTGACGAGCGGGAGTCCACAGATACGCAGTATTTT.

The chain links TRBV5-6 to TRBJ2-2; D is perhaps TRBD1 (6 bases). Germline assignment: CDR1 SGHDT and CDR2 YYEEEE. V was shortened by 0 bases and J by 1 base, with 7 bases between the two germline ends. CDR3 size: 15 residues. This chain's CDR3 is CASSLGQVNTGELFF. The DNA of the CDR3 is TGTGCCAGCAGCTTGGGACAGGTGAACACCGGGGAGCTGTTTTTT. The full variable domain, completed using reference TRBV5-6 and TRBJ2-2, is DAGVTQSPTHLIKTRGQQVTLRCSPKSGHDTVSWYQQALGQGPQFIFQYYEEEERQRGNFPDRFSGHQFPNYSSELNVNALLLGDSALYLCASSLGQVNTGELFFGEGSRLTVL.

The V call is TRBV2, the J call TRBJ2-7, with unresolved D. V gave up 5 bases and J gave up 3 bases, with 14 bases separating them. Germline CDR1 reads SNHLY; CDR2 reads FYNNEI. The CDR3 runs 14 residues. The CDR3 nucleotides are TGTGCCAGCAGTAAACTTCTAGGCATCTACGAGCAGTACTTC. Amino acid sequence: CASSKLLGIYEQYF.

This clone was observed a handful of times. This sequence joins TRBV19 and TRBJ2-1; TRBD2 agrees at 10 bases. V was pared by 4 bases and J by 1 base, with 4 bases of the junction left unmatched. The CDR3 is 16 residues long. The germline CDR1 and CDR2 sequences are LNHDA and SQIVND (reference sequence). The CDR3 sequence: CASSNLAGESYNEQFF. Written as DNA, the CDR3 is TGTGCCAGTAGTAACCTAGCGGGGGAATCCTACAATGAGCAGTTCTTC.

The rearrangement joins TRBV6-2 or TRBV6-3 to TRBJ1-5, with a weak D call TRBD1 (6 bases). The CDR3 loop spans 18 amino acids. V was trimmed by 0 bases and J by 0 bases, leaving 15 bases between them. Germline values: CDR1 MNHEY, CDR2 SVGEGT. CDR3 sequence reads: CASSYSKTGPYSNQPQHF. DNA for the CDR3: TGTGCCAGCAGTTACTCTAAGACAGGACCCTATAGCAATCAGCCCCAGCATTTT.

At least ten counts were recorded for this clone. The DNA for the CDR3 is TGTGCCAGTAGTATAGTTGGAGGGGATGAAAAACTGTTTTTT. This gives the protein CASSIVGGDEKLFF. The gene calls are TRBV19 and TRBJ1-4; D might be TRBD1 (5 bases). The CDR3 has 14 residues. Germline V CDR1 and CDR2: LNHDA, SQIVND (reference sequence). Trimming removed 1 base from V and 6 bases from J, with 9 bases in between.

This chain connects TRBV7-2 to TRBJ2-7; D might be TRBD1 (6 bases). The CDR3 spans 13 residues. Trimming stripped 3 bases from V and 7 bases from J, with 13 bases between. Germline V gene data show CDR1 as SGHTA and CDR2 as FQGNSA. The CDR3 DNA follows: TGTGCCAGCAGCTTTGACAGGTCTGGAGAGCAGTACTTC. It translates to CASSFDRSGEQYF.

The genes are TRBV12-3 or TRBV12-4 and TRBJ2-3; tentative D call: TRBD2 (5 bases). The CDR3 is 12 amino acids. Trimming cost V 4 bases and J 5 bases, with 7 bases left between them. CDR3 bases: TGTGCCAGCAGTTCGGCGGGAGATACGCAGTATTTT. Its translation is CASSSAGDTQYF.

The rearrangement uses TRBV6-5 and TRBJ2-7; a possible D gene is TRBD1 (8 bases). Germline CDR1 and CDR2: MNHEY and SVGAGI. The length of the CDR3 is 13 residues. V was cut by 6 bases and J by 5 bases, with 14 bases left in between. The CDR3 reads CASRRQGRDEQYF. Here the CDR3 DNA reads TGTGCCAGCAGACGACAGGGGAGGGACGAGCAGTACTTC.

V and J are TRBV5-1 and TRBJ1-3; D is possibly TRBD1 (6 bases). CDR3 length: 19 amino acids. The V and J ends lost 4 bases and 0 bases respectively, with 23 bases between them. Germline V gives CDR1 SGHRS, CDR2 YFSETQ. CDR3 in amino acids: CASSHQTRTENFSGNTIYF. Written as DNA, the CDR3 is TGCGCCAGCAGCCACCAAACCAGGACAGAAAACTTCTCTGGAAACACCATATATTTT.

The chain carries TRBV6-5 and TRBJ1-3, with 8 bases aligning to TRBD1. Germline V gives CDR1 MNHEY, CDR2 SVGAGI. The CDR3 spans 15 residues. Trimming at V came to 5 bases and at J to 2 bases, leaving 5 bases not matched to a gene. CDR3 region: CASSTGGTTGNTIYF. In DNA, the CDR3 is TGTGCCAGCAGTACAGGGGGAACAACTGGAAACACCATATATTTT.

J is TRBJ2-1 and V is TRBV13; maybe TRBD2 (6 bases). The CDR3 is made up of 18 amino acids. Germline CDR1 reads PRHDT; CDR2 reads FYEKMQ (reference sequence). V shed 2 bases and J shed 1 base, with 18 bases lying between them. The CDR3 nucleotides are TGTGCCAGCAGCTTACCCCTATTGACTAGTCCTTCCTACAATGAGCAGTTCTTC. Its translation is CASSLPLLTSPSYNEQFF. Supplemented by reference TRBV13 and TRBJ2-1, the full variable domain reads AAGVIQSPRHLIKEKRETATLKCYPIPRHDTVYWYQQGPGQDPQFLISFYEKMQSDKGSIPDRFSAQQFSDYHSELNMSSLELGDSALYFCASSLPLLTSPSYNEQFFGPGTRLTVL.

Only a few counts were recorded for this clone. In nucleotides, the CDR3 is TGCAGCGCGCGACAGGGGAATGAAAAACTGTTTTTT. Translating it yields CSARQGNEKLFF. The V and J genes are TRBV29-1 and TRBJ1-4, with 8 bases that match TRBD1. Germline CDR1 SQVTM, CDR2 ANQGSEA. The CDR3 has 12 amino acids. V trimming: 7 bases; J trimming: 5 bases; junction bases outside the gene matches: 3.

The V call is TRBV7-2, the J call TRBJ2-4; 7 nucleotides agree with TRBD1. After removal of 5 bases from V and 2 bases from J, the junction contained 12 bases not matched to a gene. The V gene's germline CDR1 is SGHTA and CDR2 FQGNSA. The CDR3 sequence is 17 residues long. CDR3 DNA: TGTGCCAGCAGCGGGCAGACAGGGTTTGGAACCAAAAACATTCAGTACTTC. Encoded protein: CASSGQTGFGTKNIQYF.

The chain has TRBV2 and TRBJ1-1, with 8 bases that match TRBD1. V lost 3 bases, J lost 11 bases, and 5 bases stayed unmatched. Per germline, CDR1 SNHLY and CDR2 FYNNEI. This CDR3 contains 12 residues. As DNA, the CDR3 is TGTGCCAGCAGTGACAGGGGGCAATGGGCTTTCTTT. Amino acid sequence: CASSDRGQWAFF. The variable domain in full, with the rest retrieved from reference TRBV2 and TRBJ1-1, is EPEVTQTPSHQVTQMGQEVILRCVPISNHLYFYWYRQILGQKVEFLVSFYNNEISEKSEIFDDQFSVERPDGSNFTLKIRSTKLEDSAMYFCASSDRGQWAFFGQGTRLTVV.

This clone was recorded only once. The chain couples TRBV11-2 to TRBJ2-1; D uncertain. CDR3 length: 13 amino acids. The germline V gene encodes CDR1 SGHAT and CDR2 FQNNGV. Trimming pared 1 base from V and 5 bases from J, leaving 6 bases between. The CDR3 loop reads CASSLAKHNEQFF. The CDR3 DNA follows: TGTGCCAGCAGCTTAGCCAAGCACAATGAGCAGTTCTTC.

The rearrangement uses TRBV18 and TRBJ1-5; the D gene is possibly TRBD1 (6 bases). CDR1 and CDR2 from the germline V gene are KGHSH and LQKENI. CDR3 length: 13 amino acids. V lost 2 bases, J lost 5 bases, and 7 bases lay in between. The CDR3 region has the DNA TGTGCCAGCTCACCAGGGGGCGATCAGCCCCAGCATTTT. Translated: CASSPGGDQPQHF.

The chain employs TRBV27 and TRBJ1-2, with 9 bases matching TRBD1. Germline CDR1 and CDR2: MNHEY and SMNVEV (reference sequence). The CDR3 length is 14 residues. Trimming took 5 bases from V and 7 from J; bases not matched to a gene: 8. The CDR3 sequence is CASSPGDRVGGYTF. In nucleotides, the CDR3 is TGTGCCAGCAGTCCAGGGGACAGGGTGGGTGGCTACACCTTC.

The sample holds one count of this clone. J is TRBJ2-7 and V is TRBV2; the D gene is possibly TRBD2 (5 bases). Germline values: CDR1 SNHLY, CDR2 FYNNEI. V lost 3 bases, J lost 7 bases, and 10 bases lay in between. The CDR3 spans 12 residues. The CDR3 sequence is CASSDYSGEQYF. In nucleotides, the CDR3 is TGTGCCAGCAGTGATTACTCGGGGGAGCAGTACTTC.

The chain is built from TRBV5-1 and TRBJ2-3; D perhaps matches TRBD1 (5 bases). The CDR3 has 12 amino acids. CDR1 and CDR2 (germline): SGHRS, YFSETQ. V was clipped by 6 bases and J by 3 bases, with 8 bases between them. CDR3 nucleotides: TGCGCCAGCAACCCAGGGACAGATACGCAGTATTTT. Translating gives CASNPGTDTQYF.

The chain links TRBV9 to TRBJ2-7; 10 bases line up with TRBD1. Germline-derived CDR1 and CDR2 are SGDLS and YYNGEE. The CDR3 contains 16 residues. The J segment lost 2 bases and the V segment lost 3 bases, leaving 8 bases of the junction unmatched. The CDR3 loop reads CASSDPGQGQPYEQYF. CDR3 bases: TGTGCCAGCAGCGATCCGGGACAGGGGCAACCCTACGAGCAGTACTTC.

The CDR3, as DNA: TGTGCCAGCTCATCTAAACTTCCCGGGACAGGGTCCTTCCTCTATGGCTACACCTTC. It is translated as CASSSKLPGTGSFLYGYTF. This chain uses TRBV18 with TRBJ1-2; TRBD1 agrees at 9 bases. Germline CDR1 reads KGHSH; CDR2 reads LQKENI. The CDR3 length is 19 residues. With 5 bases clipped from V and 4 bases from J, the junction kept 20 bases outside the gene matches. The variable domain in full, with the rest retrieved from reference TRBV18 and TRBJ1-2, is NAGVMQNPRHLVRRRGQEARLRCSPMKGHSHVYWYRQLPEEGLKFMVYLQKENIIDESGMPKERFSAEFPKEGPSILRIQQVVRGDSAAYFCASSSKLPGTGSFLYGYTFGSGTRLTVV.

V gene TRBV14 combines with J gene TRBJ2-4; 7 bases are a match to TRBD1. The CDR3 has 14 residues. The junction had 7 bases not matched to a gene; V was cut back by 6 bases and J by 5 bases. Germline V CDR1 and CDR2: SGHDN, FVKESK. The CDR3 DNA reads as TGTGCCAGCAGACTGTCAGGGGGTGAAAACATTCAGTACTTC. Translated, it gives CASRLSGGENIQYF.

This clone was recorded once. The chain has TRBV9 and TRBJ1-6, with TRBD1 matching 9 bases. This CDR3 has 19 amino acids. CDR1 and CDR2 from the germline V gene are SGDLS and YYNGEE. Trimming at V came to 4 bases and at J to 5 bases, leaving 16 bases not matched to a gene. CDR3 DNA sequence: TGTGCCAGCAGCTCCGGCCTCCGGGACAGGGAAAACCATAATTCACCCCTCCACTTT. Translated, it gives CASSSGLRDRENHNSPLHF.